A selection of T cell receptor beta chains follows, all from one sample in a study of cytomegalovirus exposure and HLA in healthy donors. Assay: immunoSEQ multiplex PCR; the TCRdb copy retains only in-frame clones and omits some. This sample yields about 150,000 clones, of which just under 80% are seen a single time; more than 6% belongs to the top ten. The source material was PBMCs. The receptors derive from a woman aged 40-49 years in good health and CMV-seropositive. CDR3s include the opening cysteine and the closing phenylalanine or tryptophan.

v_call cdr3_aa
TRBV5-4 CASGLSGQGANSPLHF
TRBV10-2 CASSDVVWGTGEAGANGLTF
TRBV19 CASSIRDRDTEAFF
TRBV28 CASGEWRGGETQYF
TRBV19 CASTAAPTGPYRGYTF
TRBV10-3 CAIRGNTGELFF
TRBV7-9 CASSSTNGGAGETQYF
TRBV13 CASSLAGTGELFF
TRBV6-6 CASNHPPGTEAFF
TRBV18 CASSLDNSPLHF
TRBV9 CASSVATQTGELFF
TRBV30 CAWRPTNRGEKLFF
TRBV6-1 CASMGLAFPYEQYF
TRBV6-1 CASSELLGQGLNSPLHF
TRBV6-5 CASSFTGTDTQYF
TRBV5-1 CASSSGGLYNEQFF
TRBV5-6 CASSLDRSGPYTEAFF
TRBV9 CASSGGLGGGRELEQFF
TRBV7-7 CASRASRGSGELFF
TRBV5-5 CASSLQTGGDEKLFF
TRBV9 CASSGGGGSGYTDTQYF
TRBV30 CAWSGDITGANVLTF
TRBV2 CASSGGGAAHEQYF
TRBV30 CAVAASVAYNSPLHF
TRBV2 CASMRGGGLNTEAFF
TRBV11-2 CASSFEGAQAGELFF
TRBV30 CAWSDSGNTIYF
TRBV6-6 CASSYSGRETQYF
TRBV6-1 CASSAGSGDQPQHF
TRBV27 CASSITACRALHF
TRBV9 CASSAGNRNNEQFF
TRBV19 CASSIQRGGSETQYF
TRBV19 CASSPGLAGGADTQYF
TRBV18 CASSPDIIRLGLAKNSQYF
TRBV28 CASSTTRQPTTNEKLFF
TRBV25-1 CASRGQGNQPQHF